This T cell receptor (beta chain) was recorded in a study of shared clonotypes between healthy human individuals. CD45RO-negative, CCR7-selected cells formed the naive CD8 fraction, which excluded terminally differentiated effector memory CD45RA+ cells. Clones were sequenced by immunoSEQ multiplex PCR, and TCRdb holds only the in-frame ones, with some missing. Of about 580,000 clones listed, nearly 98% are singletons. V was clipped by 6 bases and J by 6 bases, with 13 bases between them. The CDR3 runs to 13 residues. Germline V gene data show CDR1 as MNHNS and CDR2 as SASEGT. The receptor comes from a man younger than 45 in good health. The rearrangement links TRBV6-1 to TRBJ2-3; maybe TRBD1 (5 bases). The sequencing input was naive CD8+ T cells sorted from blood. The CDR3 region has the DNA TGTGCCAGCAGGGAGACAGAAAGGGATACGCAGTATTTT. This translates into CASRETERDTQYF.